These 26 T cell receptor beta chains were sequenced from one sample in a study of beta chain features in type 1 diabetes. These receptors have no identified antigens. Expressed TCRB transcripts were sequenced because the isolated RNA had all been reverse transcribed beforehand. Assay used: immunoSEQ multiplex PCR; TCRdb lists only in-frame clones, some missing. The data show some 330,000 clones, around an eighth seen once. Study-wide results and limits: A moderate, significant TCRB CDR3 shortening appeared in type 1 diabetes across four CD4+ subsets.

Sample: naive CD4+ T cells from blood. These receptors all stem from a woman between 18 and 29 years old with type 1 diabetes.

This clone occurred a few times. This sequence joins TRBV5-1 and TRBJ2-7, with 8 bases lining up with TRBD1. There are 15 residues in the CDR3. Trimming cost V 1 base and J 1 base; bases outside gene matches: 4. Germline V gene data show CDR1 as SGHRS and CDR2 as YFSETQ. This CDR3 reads CASSLLGQGSYEQYF. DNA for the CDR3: TGCGCCAGCAGCTTGTTAGGACAGGGATCCTACGAGCAGTACTTC.

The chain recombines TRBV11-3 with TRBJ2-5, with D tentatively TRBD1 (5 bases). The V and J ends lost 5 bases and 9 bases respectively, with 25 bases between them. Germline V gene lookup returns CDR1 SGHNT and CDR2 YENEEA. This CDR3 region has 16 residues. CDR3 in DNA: TGTGCCAGCAGCCTCACCGACAGCGCTGGAGTTGGGGCCCAGTACTTC. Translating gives CASSLTDSAGVGAQYF.

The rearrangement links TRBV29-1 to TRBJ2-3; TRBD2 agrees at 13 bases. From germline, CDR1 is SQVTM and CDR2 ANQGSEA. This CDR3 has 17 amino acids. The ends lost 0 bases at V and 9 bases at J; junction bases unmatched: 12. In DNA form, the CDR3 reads TGCAGCGTTGAAGATTGGGCACTAGCGGGGGGGATCGACACGCAGTATTTT. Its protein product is CSVEDWALAGGIDTQYF.

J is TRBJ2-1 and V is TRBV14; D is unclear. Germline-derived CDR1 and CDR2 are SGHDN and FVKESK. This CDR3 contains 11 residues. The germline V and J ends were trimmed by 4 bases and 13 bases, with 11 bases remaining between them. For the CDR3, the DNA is TGTGCCAGCAGCCGACTGGAGTCCCAGTTCTTC. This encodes CASSRLESQFF.

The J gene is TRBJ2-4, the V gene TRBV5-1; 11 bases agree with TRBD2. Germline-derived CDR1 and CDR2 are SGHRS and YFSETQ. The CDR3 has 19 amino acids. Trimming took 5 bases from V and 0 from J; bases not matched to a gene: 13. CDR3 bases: TGCGCCAGCAGTTTTTTACCGGGACTAGCGGTCGTAGCCAAAAACATTCAGTACTTC. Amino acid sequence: CASSFLPGLAVVAKNIQYF.

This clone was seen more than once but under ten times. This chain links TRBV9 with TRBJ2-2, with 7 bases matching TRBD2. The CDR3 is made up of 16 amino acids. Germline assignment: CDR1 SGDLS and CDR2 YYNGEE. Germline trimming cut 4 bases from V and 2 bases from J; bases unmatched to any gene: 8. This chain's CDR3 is CASSSRGDPNTGELFF. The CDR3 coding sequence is TGTGCCAGCAGCTCCCGGGGGGACCCCAACACCGGGGAGCTGTTTTTT.

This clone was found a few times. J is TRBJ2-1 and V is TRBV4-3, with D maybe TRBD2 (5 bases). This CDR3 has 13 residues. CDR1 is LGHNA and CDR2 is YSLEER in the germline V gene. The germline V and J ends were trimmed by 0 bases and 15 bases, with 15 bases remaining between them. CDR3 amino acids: CASSQDRETTRFF. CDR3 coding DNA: TGCGCCAGCAGCCAAGATCGGGAAACTACCCGGTTCTTC.

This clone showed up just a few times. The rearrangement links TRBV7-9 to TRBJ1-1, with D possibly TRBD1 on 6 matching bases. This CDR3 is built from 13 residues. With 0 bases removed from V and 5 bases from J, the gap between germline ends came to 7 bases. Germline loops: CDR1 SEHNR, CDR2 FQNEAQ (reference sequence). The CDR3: CASSLARGTEAFF. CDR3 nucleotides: TGTGCCAGCAGCTTAGCGAGGGGGACTGAAGCTTTCTTT.

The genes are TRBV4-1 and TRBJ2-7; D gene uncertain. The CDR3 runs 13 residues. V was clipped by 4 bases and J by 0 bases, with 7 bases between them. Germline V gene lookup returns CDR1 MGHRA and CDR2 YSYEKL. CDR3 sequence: CASSPRSSYEQYF. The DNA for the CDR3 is TGCGCCAGCAGCCCACGGAGCTCCTACGAGCAGTACTTC.

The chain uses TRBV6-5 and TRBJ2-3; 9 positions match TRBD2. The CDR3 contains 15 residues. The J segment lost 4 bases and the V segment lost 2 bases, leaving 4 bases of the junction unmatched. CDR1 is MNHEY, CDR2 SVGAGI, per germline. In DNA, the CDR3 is TGTGCCAGCAGTTACGCGGGGGGGCGCGCAGATACGCAGTATTTT. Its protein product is CASSYAGGRADTQYF.

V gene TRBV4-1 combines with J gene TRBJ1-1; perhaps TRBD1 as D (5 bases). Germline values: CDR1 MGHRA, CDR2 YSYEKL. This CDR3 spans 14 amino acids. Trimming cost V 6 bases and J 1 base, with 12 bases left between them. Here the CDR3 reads CASRPVGGNTEAFF. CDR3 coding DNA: TGCGCCAGCAGGCCAGTGGGGGGGAACACTGAAGCTTTCTTT.

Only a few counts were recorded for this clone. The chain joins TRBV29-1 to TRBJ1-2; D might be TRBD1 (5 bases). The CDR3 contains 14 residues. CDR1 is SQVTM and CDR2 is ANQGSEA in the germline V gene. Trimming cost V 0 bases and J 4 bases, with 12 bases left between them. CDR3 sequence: CSVEDRETVYGYTF. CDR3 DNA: TGCAGCGTTGAAGATCGTGAGACAGTCTATGGCTACACCTTC.

CDR3 in amino acids: CAWKMGGRDEQYF. The CDR3 DNA is TGTGCCTGGAAAATGGGCGGGAGGGACGAGCAGTACTTC. This chain uses TRBV30 with TRBJ2-7; TRBD2 matches at 9 bases. The CDR3 spans 13 residues. Germline loops: CDR1 GTSNPN, CDR2 SVGIG (reference sequence). Losses at the gene ends were 4 bases for V and 5 bases for J; bases not matched to a gene: 6.

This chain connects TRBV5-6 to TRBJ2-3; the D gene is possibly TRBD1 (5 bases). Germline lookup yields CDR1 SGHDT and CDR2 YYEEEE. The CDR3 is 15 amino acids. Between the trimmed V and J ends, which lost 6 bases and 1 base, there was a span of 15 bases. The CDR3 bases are TGTGCCAGCACCACACAGGTAGGGCGCACAGATACGCAGTATTTT. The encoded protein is CASTTQVGRTDTQYF.

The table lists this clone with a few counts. The chain's CDR3 is CASTSSGRSYNEQFF. The DNA of the CDR3 is TGTGCCAGCACGTCTAGCGGGAGGTCCTACAATGAGCAGTTCTTC. The V and J genes are TRBV18 and TRBJ2-1; 11 bases fit TRBD2. The CDR3 spans 15 residues. V lost 8 bases to trimming and J lost 1 base; unmatched junction nucleotides: 4. Germline V gene sequence: CDR1 KGHSH, CDR2 LQKENI.

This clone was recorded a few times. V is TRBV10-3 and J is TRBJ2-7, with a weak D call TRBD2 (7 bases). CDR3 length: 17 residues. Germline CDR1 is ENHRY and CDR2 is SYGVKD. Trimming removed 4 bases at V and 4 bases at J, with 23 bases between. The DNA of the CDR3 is TGTGCCATCAGTGGGTCCGGGGGGCTAGGATTGGAGTACGAGCAGTACTTC. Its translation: CAISGSGGLGLEYEQYF.

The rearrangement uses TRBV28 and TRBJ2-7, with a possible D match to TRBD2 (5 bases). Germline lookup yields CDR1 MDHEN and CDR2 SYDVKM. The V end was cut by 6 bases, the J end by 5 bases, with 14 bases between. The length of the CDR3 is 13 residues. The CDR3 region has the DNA TGTGCCAGCAGCAGGCTAGCCGTCCACGAGCAGTACTTC. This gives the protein CASSRLAVHEQYF.

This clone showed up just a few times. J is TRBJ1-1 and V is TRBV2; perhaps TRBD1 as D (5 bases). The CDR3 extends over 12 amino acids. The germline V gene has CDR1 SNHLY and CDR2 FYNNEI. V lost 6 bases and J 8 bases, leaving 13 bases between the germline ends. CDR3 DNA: TGTGCCAGCAGGGCAGGGCTGGCCGAAGCTTTCTTT. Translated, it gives CASRAGLAEAFF.

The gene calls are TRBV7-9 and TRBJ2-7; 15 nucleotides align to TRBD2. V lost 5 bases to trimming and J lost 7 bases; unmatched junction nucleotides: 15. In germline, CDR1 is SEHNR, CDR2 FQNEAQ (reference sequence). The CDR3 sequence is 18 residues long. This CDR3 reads CASSQGLAGGVTGSEQYF. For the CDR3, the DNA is TGTGCCAGCAGCCAGGGACTAGCGGGAGGAGTGACGGGGTCGGAGCAGTACTTC.

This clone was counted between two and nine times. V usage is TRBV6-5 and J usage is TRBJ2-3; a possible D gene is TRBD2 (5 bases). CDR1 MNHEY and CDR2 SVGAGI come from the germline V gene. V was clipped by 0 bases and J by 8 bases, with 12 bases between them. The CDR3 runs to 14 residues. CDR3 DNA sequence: TGTGCCAGCAGTTACTCGGTTGCTAGCACTACGCAGTATTTT. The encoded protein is CASSYSVASTTQYF.

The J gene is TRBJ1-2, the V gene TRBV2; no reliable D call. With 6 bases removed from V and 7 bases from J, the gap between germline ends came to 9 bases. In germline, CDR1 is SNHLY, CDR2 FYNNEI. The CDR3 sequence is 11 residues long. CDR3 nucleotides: TGTGCCAGCAGCCCAGCGGGTGGCTACACCTTC. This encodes CASSPAGGYTF.

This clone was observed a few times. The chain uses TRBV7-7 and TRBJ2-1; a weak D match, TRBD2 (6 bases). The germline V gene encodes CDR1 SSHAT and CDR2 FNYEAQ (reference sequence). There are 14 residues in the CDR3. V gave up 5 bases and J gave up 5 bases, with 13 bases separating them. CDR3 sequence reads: CASSHDRGNNEQFF. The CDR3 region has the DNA TGTGCCAGCAGCCATGACCGGGGGAACAATGAGCAGTTCTTC.

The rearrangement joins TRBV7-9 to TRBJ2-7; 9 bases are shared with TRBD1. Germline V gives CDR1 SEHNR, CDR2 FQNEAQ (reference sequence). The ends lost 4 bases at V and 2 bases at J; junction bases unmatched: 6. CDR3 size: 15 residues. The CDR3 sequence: CASSSTGTGPYEQYF. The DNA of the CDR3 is TGTGCCAGCAGCTCGACCGGGACAGGGCCCTACGAGCAGTACTTC.

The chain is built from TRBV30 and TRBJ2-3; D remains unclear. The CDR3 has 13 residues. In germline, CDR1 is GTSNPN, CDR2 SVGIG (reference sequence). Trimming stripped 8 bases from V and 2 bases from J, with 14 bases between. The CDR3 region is CAGPWRITDTQYF. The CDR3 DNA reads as TGTGCCGGCCCCTGGCGGATCACAGATACGCAGTATTTT.

CDR3 DNA: TGTGCCAGCAGTTACTCGACACTAGCGGGAGGGAAGACCCAGTACTTC. Translated, it gives CASSYSTLAGGKTQYF. The chain joins TRBV6-5 to TRBJ2-5, with TRBD2 matching over 13 bases. Unmatched junction bases numbered 4, after V lost 0 bases and J lost 6 bases. The CDR3 length is 16 residues. Germline V CDR1 and CDR2: MNHEY, SVGAGI.

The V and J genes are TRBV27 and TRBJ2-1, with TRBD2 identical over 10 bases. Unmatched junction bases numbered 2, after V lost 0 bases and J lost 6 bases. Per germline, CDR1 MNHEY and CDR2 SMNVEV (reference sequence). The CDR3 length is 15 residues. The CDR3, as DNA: TGTGCCAGCAGTTTATCAAGCGGGAGGGGCAATGAGCAGTTCTTC. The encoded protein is CASSLSSGRGNEQFF.